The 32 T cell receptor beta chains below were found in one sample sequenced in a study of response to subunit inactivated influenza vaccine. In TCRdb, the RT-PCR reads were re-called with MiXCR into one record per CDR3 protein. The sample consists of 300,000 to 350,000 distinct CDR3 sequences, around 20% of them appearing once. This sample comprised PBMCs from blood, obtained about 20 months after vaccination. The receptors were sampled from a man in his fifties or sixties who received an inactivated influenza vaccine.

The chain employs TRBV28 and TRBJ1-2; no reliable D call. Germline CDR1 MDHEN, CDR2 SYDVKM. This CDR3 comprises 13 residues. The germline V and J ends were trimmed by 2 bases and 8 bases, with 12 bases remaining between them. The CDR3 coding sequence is TGTGCCAGCAGTTTAGGGCAGATGCGAGGCTACACCTTC. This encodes CASSLGQMRGYTF.

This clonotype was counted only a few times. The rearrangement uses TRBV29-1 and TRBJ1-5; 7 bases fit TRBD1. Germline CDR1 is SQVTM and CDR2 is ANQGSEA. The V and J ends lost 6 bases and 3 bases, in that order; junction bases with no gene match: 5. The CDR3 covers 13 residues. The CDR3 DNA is TGCAGCGTGGCCAGGGGGTCCAATCAGCCCCAGCATTTT. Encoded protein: CSVARGSNQPQHF.

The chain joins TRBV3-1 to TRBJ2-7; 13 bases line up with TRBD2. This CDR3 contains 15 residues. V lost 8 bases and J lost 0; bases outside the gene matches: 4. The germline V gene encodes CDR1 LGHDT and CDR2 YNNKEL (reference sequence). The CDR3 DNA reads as TGTGCCAGCCGGGGACTAGCGGGAACCTCCTACGAGCAGTACTTC. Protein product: CASRGLAGTSYEQYF.

CDR3: CAISDRGNSPLHF. CDR3 DNA: TGTGCCATCAGTGACCGAGGGAATTCACCCCTCCACTTT. The chain is built from TRBV10-3 and TRBJ1-6; the D is unclear. Germline loops: CDR1 ENHRY, CDR2 SYGVKD. The CDR3 is 13 residues long. Between the trimmed V and J ends, which lost 3 bases and 7 bases, there was a span of 7 bases.

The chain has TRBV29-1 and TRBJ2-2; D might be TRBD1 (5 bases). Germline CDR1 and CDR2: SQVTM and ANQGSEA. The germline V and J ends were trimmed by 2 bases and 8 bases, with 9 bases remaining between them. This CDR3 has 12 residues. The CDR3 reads CSVEQGSGELFF. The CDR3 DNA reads TGCAGCGTTGAACAGGGTTCTGGGGAGCTGTTTTTT.

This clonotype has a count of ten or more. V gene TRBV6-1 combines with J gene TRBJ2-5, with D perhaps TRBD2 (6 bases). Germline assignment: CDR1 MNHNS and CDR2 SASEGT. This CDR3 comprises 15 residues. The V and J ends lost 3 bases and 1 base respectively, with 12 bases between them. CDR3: CASSDGGGTQETQYF. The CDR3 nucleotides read TGTGCCAGCAGTGACGGTGGGGGGACCCAAGAGACCCAGTACTTC.

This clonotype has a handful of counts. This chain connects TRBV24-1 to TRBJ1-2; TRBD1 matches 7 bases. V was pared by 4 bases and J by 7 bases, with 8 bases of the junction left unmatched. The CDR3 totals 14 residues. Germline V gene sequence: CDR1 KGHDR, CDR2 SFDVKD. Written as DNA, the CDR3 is TGTGCCACCAGTGAACGTGGGACAGCGGCTGGCTACACCTTC. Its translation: CATSERGTAAGYTF.

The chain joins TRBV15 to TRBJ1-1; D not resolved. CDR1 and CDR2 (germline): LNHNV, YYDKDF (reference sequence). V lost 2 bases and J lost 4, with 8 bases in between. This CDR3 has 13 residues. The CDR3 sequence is CATSRRKGTEAFF. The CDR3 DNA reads TGTGCCACCAGCAGAAGAAAGGGCACTGAAGCTTTCTTT. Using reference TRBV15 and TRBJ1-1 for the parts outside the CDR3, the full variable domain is DAMVIQNPRYQVTQFGKPVTLSCSQTLNHNVMYWYQQKSSQAPKLLFHYYDKDFNNEADTPDNFQSRRPNTSFCFLDIRSPGLGDTAMYLCATSRRKGTEAFFGQGTRLTVV.

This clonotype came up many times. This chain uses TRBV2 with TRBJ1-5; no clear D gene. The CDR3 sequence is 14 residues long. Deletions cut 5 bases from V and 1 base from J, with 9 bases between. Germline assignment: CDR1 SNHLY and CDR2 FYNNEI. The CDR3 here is CASSLDGSNQPQHF. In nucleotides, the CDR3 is TGTGCCAGCAGTTTGGACGGCAGCAATCAGCCCCAGCATTTT.

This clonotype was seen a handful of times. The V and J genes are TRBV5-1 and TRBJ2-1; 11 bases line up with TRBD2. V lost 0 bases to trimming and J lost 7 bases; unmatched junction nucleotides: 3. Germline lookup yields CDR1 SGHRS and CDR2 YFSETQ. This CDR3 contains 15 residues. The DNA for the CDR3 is TGCGCCAGCAGCTTGGTACTAGCGGGAGCTAATGAGCAGTTCTTC. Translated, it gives CASSLVLAGANEQFF.

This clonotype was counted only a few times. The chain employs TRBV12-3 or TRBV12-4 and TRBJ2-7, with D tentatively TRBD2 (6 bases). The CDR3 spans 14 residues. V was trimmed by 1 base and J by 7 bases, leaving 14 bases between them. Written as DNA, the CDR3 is TGTGCCAGCAGTTTAGACCGACTAGTGGGGGAGCAGTACTTC. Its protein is CASSLDRLVGEQYF.

DNA for the CDR3: TGCAGTGCTTTCCCCGCGGGAGGCTACACCTTC. The encoded protein is CSAFPAGGYTF. The chain links TRBV20-1 to TRBJ1-2; D is unclear. The CDR3 has 11 amino acids. Germline V lookup: CDR1 DFQATT, CDR2 SNEGSKA (reference sequence). Trimming left V 5 bases short and J 8 bases short, with 12 bases between.

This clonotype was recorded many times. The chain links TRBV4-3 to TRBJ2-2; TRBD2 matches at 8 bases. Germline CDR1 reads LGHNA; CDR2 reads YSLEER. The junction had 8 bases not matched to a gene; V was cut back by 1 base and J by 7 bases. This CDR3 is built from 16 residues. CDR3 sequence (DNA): TGCGCCAGCAGCCAAGGGGGCTTAGCGGGGATCGGGGAGCTGTTTTTT. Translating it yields CASSQGGLAGIGELFF.

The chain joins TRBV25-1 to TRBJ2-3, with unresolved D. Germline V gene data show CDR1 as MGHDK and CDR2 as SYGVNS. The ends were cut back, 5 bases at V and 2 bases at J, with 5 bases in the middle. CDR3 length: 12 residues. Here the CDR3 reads CASSQYTDTQYF. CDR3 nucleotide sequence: TGTGCCAGCAGTCAGTACACAGATACGCAGTATTTT. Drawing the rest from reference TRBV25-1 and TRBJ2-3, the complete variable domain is EADIYQTPRYLVIGTGKKITLECSQTMGHDKMYWYQQDPGMELHLIHYSYGVNSTEKGDLSSESTVSRIRTEHFPLTLESARPSHTSQYLCASSQYTDTQYFGPGTRLTVL.

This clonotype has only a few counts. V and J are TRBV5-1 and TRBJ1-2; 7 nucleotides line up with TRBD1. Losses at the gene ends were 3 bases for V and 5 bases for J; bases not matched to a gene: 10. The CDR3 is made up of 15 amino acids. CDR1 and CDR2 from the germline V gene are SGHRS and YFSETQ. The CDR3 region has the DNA TGCGCCAGCAGCTCTTACGGACAGGCGGCGTATGGCTACACCTTC. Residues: CASSSYGQAAYGYTF.

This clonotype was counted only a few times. The CDR3: CASSLSGRVAGELFF. Here the CDR3 DNA reads TGTGCCAGCAGTTTGTCGGGACGGGTTGCCGGGGAGCTGTTTTTT. The V and J genes are TRBV12-3 or TRBV12-4 and TRBJ2-2, with D perhaps assigned TRBD1 or TRBD2 (5 bases each). The V end was cut by 3 bases, the J end by 6 bases, with 14 bases between. The CDR3 has 15 amino acids.

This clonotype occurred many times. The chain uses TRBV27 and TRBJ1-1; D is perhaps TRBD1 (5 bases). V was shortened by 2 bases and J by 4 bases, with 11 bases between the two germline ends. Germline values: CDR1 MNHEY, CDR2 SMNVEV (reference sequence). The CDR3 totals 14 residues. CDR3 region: CASSLQGRGTEAFF. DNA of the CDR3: TGTGCCAGCAGTTTACAGGGACGGGGCACTGAAGCTTTCTTT.

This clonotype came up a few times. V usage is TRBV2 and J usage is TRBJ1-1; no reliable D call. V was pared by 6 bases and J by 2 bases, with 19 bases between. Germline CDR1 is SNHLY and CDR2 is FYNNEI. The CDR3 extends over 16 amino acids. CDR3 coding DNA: TGTGCCAGCAGAGCCCAAGCCGGGGTTTCAAACACTGAAGCTTTCTTT. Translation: CASRAQAGVSNTEAFF.

The CDR3 DNA reads TGTGCCAGCACCCTAATGGGACTAGCGGGATCTGTCCCCCTATCTGGCTACACCTTC. This encodes CASTLMGLAGSVPLSGYTF. The chain recombines TRBV27 with TRBJ1-2, with a weak D call TRBD1 (5 bases). The V end was cut by 7 bases, the J end by 7 bases, with 34 bases between. Germline-derived CDR1 and CDR2 are MNHEY and SMNVEV (reference sequence). This CDR3 contains 19 residues.

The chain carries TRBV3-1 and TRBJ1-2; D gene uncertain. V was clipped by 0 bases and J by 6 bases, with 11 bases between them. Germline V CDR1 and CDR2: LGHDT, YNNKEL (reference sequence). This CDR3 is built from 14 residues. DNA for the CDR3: TGTGCCAGCAGCCAAGATTTCCGGGGAAATGGCTACACCTTC. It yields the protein CASSQDFRGNGYTF.

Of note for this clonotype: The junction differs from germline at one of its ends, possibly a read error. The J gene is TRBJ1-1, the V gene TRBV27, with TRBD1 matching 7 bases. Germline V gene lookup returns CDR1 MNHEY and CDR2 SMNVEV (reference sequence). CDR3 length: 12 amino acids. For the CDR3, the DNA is TGTGCCAGCGGTTTAGGGGGCCCTGAAGCTTTCTTT. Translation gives CASGLGGPEAFF.

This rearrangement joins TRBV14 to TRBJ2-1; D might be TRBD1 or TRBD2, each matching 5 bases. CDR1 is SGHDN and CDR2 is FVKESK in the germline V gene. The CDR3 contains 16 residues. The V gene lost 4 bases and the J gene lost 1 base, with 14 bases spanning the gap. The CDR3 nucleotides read TGTGCCAGCAGCCGGAACCGGGACCCATCCTACAATGAGCAGTTCTTC. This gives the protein CASSRNRDPSYNEQFF. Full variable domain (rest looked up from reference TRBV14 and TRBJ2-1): EAGVTQFPSHSVIEKGQTVTLRCDPISGHDNLYWYRRVMGKEIKFLLHFVKESKQDESGMPNNRFLAERTGGTYSTLKVQPAELEDSGVYFCASSRNRDPSYNEQFFGPGTRLTVL.

The CDR3 here is CASSPRGNSNQPQHF. CDR3 DNA sequence: TGTGCCAGCAGCCCTCGAGGGAATAGCAATCAGCCCCAGCATTTT. The chain couples TRBV12-3 or TRBV12-4 to TRBJ1-5; D unresolved. There are 15 residues in the CDR3. Trimming removed 6 bases at V and 0 bases at J, with 12 bases between.

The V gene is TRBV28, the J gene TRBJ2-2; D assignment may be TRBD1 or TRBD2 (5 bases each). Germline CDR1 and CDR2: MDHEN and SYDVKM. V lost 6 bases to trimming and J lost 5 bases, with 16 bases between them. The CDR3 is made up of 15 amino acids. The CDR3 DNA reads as TGTGCCAGCAGGGGGGTAGTGCCAACGACCGGGGAGCTGTTTTTT. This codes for CASRGVVPTTGELFF.

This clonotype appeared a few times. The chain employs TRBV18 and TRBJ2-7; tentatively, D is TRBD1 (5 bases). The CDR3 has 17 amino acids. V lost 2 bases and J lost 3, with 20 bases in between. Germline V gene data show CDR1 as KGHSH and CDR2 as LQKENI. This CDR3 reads CASSPKAAGSFSYEQYF. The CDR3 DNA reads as TGTGCCAGCTCACCAAAGGCGGCAGGGTCATTCAGCTACGAGCAGTACTTC.

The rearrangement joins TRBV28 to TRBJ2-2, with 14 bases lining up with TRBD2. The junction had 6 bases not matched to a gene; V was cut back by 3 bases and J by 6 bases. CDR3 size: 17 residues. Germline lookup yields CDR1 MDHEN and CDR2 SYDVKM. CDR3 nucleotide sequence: TGTGCCAGCAGTTTGGGGACTAGCGGGAGTCTCTCCGGGGAGCTGTTTTTT. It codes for CASSLGTSGSLSGELFF.

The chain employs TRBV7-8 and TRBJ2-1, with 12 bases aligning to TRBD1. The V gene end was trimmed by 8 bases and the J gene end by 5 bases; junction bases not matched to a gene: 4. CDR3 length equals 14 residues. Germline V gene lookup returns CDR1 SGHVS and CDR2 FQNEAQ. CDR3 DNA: TGTGCCAGCGGGACAGGGGGCTTTAACAATGAGCAGTTCTTC. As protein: CASGTGGFNNEQFF.

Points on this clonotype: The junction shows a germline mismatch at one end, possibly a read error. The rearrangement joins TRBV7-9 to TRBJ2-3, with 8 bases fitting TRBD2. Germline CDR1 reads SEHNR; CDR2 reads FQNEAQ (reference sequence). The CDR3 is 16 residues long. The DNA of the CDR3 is TGTGCCAGCAGCTTAGTGTTCCACAAACTAGCGGCCCCTATAATATTT. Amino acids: CASSLVFHKLAAPIIF.

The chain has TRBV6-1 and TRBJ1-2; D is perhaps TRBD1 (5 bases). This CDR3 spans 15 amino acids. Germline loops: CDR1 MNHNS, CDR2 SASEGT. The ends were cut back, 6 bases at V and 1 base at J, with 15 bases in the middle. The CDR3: CASRPGHSLNYGYTF. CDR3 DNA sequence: TGTGCCAGCAGACCCGGACATTCTCTTAACTATGGCTACACCTTC.

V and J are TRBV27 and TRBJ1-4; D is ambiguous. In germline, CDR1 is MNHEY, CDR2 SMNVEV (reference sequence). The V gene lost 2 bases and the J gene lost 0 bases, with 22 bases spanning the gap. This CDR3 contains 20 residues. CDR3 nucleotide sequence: TGTGCCAGCAGTTTAAGACCTTTGATCTCGGGCCCCGCAACTAATGAAAAACTGTTTTTT. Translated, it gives CASSLRPLISGPATNEKLFF.

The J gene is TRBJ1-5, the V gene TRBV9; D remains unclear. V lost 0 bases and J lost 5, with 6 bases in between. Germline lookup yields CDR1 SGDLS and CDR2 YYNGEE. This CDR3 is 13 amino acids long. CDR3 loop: CASSVDIYQPQHF. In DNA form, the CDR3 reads TGTGCCAGCAGCGTAGATATTTATCAGCCCCAGCATTTT.

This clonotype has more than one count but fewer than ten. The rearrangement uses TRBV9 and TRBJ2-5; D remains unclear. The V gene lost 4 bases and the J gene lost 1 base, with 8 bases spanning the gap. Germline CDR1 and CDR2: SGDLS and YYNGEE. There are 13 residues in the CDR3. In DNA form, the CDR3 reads TGTGCCAGCAGCCCAATCCCCCAAGAGACCCAGTACTTC. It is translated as CASSPIPQETQYF.